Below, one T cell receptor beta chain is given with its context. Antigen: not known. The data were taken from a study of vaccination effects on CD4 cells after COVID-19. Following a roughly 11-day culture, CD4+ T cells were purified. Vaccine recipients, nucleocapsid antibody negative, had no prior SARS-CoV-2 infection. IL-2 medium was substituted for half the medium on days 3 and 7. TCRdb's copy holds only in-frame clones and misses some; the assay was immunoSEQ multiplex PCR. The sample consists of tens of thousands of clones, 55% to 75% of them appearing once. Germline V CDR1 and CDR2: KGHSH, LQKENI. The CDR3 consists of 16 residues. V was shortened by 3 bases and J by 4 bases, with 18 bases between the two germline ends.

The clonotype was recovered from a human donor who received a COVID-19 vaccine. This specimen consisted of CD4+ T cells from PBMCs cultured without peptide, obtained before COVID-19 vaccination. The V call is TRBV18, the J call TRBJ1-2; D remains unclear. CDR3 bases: TGTGCCAGCTCACCTGGGCTTGGCTTAAGCTCCTATGGCTACACCTTC. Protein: CASSPGLGLSSYGYTF.